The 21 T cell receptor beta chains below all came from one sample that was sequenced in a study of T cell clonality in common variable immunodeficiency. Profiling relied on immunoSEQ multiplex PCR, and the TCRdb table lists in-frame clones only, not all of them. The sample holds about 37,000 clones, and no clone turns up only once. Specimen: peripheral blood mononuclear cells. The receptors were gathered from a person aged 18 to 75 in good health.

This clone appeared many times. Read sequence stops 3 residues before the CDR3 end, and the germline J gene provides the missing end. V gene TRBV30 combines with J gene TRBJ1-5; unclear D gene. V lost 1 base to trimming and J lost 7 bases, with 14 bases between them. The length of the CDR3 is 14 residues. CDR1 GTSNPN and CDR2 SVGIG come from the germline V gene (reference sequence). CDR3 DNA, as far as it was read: TGTGCCTGGAGTGAGACGGGTACCCAACAGCCC. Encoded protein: CAWSETGTQQP. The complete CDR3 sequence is CAWSETGTQQPQHF.

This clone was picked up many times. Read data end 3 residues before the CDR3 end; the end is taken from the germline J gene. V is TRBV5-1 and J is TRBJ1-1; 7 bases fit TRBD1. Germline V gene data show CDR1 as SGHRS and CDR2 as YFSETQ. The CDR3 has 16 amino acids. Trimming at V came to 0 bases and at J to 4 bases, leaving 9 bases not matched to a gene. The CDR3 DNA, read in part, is TGCGCCAGCAGCTTGGATCCTGACAGGGCGGGCACTGAA. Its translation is CASSLDPDRAGTE. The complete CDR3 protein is CASSLDPDRAGTEAFF.

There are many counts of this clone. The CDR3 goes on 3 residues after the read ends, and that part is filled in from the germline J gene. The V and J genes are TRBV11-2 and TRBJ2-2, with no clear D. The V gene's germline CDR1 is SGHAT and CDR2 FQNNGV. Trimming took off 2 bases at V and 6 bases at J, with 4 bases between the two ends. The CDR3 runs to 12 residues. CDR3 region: CASSLRPGELFF. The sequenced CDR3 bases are TGTGCCAGCAGCTTAAGGCCCGGGGAG.

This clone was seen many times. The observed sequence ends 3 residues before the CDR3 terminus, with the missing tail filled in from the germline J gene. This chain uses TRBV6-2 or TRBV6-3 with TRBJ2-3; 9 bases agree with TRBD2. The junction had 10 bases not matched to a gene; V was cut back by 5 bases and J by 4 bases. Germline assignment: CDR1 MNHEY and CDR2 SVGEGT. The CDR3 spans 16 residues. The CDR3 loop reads CASSPPPSGESDTQYF. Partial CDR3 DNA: TGTGCCAGCAGTCCCCCACCTAGCGGGGAGTCAGATACG.

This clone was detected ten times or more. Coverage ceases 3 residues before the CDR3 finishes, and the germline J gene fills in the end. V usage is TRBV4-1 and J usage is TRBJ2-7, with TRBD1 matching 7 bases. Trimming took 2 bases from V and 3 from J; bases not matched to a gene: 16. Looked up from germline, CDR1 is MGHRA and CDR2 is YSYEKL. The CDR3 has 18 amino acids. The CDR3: CASSQLLVPPGGFYEQYF. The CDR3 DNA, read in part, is TGCGCCAGCAGCCAACTACTTGTACCTCCAGGGGGATTCTACGAG.

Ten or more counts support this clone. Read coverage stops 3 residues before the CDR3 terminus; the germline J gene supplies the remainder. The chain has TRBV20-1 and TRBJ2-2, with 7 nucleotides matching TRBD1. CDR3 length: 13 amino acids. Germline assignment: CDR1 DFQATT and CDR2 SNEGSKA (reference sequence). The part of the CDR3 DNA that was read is TGCAGTGCTCCCAGACAGGGTAATGAAAAG. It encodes CSAPRQGNEK. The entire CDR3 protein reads CSAPRQGNEKLFF.

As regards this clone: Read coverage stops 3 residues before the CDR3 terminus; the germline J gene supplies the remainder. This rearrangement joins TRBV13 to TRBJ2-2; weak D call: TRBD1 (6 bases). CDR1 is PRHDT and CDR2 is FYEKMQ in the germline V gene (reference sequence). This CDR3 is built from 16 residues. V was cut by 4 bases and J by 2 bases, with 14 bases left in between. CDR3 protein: CASSYTGTRNTGELFF. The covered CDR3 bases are TGTGCCAGCAGCTACACCGGGACAAGAAACACCGGGGAG. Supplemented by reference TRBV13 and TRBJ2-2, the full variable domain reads AAGVIQSPRHLIKEKRETATLKCYPIPRHDTVYWYQQGPGQDPQFLISFYEKMQSDKGSIPDRFSAQQFSDYHSELNMSSLELGDSALYFCASSYTGTRNTGELFFGEGSRLTVL.

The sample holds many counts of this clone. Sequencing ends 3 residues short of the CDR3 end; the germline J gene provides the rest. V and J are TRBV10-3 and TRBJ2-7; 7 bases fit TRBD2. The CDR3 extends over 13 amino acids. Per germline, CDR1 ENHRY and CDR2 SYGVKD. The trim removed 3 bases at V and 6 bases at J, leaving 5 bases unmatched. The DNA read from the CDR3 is TGTGCCATCAGTGACCTAGGGAGGGGCGAG. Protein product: CAISDLGRGE. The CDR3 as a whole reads CAISDLGRGEQYF.

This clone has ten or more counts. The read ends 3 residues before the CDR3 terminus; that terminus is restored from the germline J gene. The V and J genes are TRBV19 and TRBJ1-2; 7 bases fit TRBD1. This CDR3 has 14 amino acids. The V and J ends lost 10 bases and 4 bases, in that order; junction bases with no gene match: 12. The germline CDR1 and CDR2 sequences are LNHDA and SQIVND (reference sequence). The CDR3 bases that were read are TGTGCCACTTCCCCGGGACAGTTATTCTATGGC. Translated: CATSPGQLFYG. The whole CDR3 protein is CATSPGQLFYGYTF.

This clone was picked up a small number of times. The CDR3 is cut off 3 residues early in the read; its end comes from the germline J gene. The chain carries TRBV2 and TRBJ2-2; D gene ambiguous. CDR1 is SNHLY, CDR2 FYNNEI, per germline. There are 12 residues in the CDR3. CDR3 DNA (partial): TGTGCCAGCAGTGACCGAGACGCGGTG. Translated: CASSDRDAV. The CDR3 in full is CASSDRDAVLFF.

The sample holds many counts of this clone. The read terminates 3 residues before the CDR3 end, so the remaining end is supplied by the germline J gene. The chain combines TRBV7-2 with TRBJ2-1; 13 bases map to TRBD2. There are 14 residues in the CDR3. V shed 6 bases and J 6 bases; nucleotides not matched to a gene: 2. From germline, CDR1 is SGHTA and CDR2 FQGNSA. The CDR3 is CASRLAGGRNEQFF. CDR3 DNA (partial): TGTGCCAGCAGACTAGCGGGGGGGCGCAATGAG.

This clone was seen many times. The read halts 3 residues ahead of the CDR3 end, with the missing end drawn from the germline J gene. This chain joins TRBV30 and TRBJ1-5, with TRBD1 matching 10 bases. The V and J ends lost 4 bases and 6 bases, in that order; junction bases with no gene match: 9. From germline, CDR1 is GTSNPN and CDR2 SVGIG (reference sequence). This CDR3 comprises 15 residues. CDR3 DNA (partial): TGTGCCTGGAATCATCGACAGGGGGCCGCTCAGCCC. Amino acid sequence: CAWNHRQGAAQP. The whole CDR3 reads CAWNHRQGAAQPQHF.

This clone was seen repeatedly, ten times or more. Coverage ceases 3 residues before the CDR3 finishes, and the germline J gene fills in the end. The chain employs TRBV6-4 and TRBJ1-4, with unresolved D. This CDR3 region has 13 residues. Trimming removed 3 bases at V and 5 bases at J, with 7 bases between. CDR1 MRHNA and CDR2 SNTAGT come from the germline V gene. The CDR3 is CASSERQNEKLFF. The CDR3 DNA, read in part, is TGTGCCAGCAGTGAGAGGCAAAATGAAAAA.

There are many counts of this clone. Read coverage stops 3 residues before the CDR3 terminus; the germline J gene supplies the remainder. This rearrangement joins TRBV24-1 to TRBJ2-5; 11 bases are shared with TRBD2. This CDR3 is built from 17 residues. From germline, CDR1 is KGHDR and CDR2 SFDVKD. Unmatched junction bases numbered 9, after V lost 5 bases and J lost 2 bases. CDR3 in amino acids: CATSALTSGILQETQYF. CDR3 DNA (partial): TGTGCCACCAGTGCCCTGACTAGCGGGATCCTGCAAGAGACC.

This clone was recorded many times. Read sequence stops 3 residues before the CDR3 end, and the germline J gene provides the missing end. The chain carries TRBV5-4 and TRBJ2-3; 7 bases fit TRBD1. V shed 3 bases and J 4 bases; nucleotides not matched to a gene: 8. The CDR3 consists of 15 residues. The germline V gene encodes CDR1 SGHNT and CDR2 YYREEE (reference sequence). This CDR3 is CASSSTKQGSDTQYF. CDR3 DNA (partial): TGTGCCAGCAGCTCAACCAAACAGGGGTCAGATACG. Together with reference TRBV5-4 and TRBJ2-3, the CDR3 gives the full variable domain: ETGVTQSPTHLIKTRGQQVTLRCSSQSGHNTVSWYQQALGQGPQFIFQYYREEENGRGNFPPRFSGLQFPNYSSELNVNALELDDSALYLCASSSTKQGSDTQYFGPGTRLTVL.

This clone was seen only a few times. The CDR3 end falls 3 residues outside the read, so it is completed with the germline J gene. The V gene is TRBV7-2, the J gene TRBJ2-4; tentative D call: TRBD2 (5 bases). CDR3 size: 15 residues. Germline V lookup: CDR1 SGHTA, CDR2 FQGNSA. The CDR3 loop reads CASSLGVGHDYGQYF. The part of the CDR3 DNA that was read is TGTGCCAGCAGCTTAGGGGTTGGGCACGACTATGGT.

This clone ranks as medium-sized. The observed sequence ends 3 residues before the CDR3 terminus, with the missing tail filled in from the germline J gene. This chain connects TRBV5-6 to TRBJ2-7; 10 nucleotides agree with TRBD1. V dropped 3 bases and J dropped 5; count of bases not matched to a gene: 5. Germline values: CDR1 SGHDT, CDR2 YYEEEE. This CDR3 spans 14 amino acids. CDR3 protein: CASSSRDRGNEQYF. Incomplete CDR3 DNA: TGTGCCAGCAGCTCCCGGGACAGGGGCAACGAG.

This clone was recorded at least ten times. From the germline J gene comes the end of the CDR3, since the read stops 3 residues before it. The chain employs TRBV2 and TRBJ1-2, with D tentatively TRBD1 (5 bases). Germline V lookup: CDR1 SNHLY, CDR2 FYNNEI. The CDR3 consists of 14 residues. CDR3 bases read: TGTGCCAGCAGTGATGGGGCACGGGGGTACAGC. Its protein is CASSDGARGYS. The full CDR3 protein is CASSDGARGYSYTF.

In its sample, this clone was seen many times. This CDR3 reads CASSERIPGLNTEAFF. CDR3 bases read: TGTGCCAGCAGTGAACGAATCCCAGGGCTGAACACTGAA. The rearrangement joins TRBV6-1 to TRBJ1-1, with D maybe TRBD1 (5 bases). The CDR3 extends 3 residues past the end of the read, so its final part is completed from the germline J gene. The CDR3 length is 16 residues. Germline V lookup: CDR1 MNHNS, CDR2 SASEGT. V lost 2 bases, J lost 0 bases, and 13 bases lay in between.

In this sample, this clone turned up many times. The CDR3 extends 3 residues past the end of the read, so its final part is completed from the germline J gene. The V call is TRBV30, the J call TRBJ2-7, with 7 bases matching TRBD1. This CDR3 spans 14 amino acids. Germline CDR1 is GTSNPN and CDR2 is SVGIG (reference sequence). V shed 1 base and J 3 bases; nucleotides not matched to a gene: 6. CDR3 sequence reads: CAWSAPGQHYEQYF. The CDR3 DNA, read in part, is TGTGCCTGGAGTGCTCCGGGACAGCACTACGAG.

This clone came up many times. The CDR3 here is CSATQGVDGYTF. The CDR3 DNA, read in part, is TGCAGTGCTACGCAGGGAGTCGATGGC. The chain joins TRBV20-1 to TRBJ1-2; tentative D call: TRBD1 (5 bases). The CDR3 goes on 3 residues after the read ends, and that part is filled in from the germline J gene. The ends were cut back, 4 bases at V and 6 bases at J, with 12 bases in the middle. Germline CDR1 DFQATT, CDR2 SNEGSKA (reference sequence). The CDR3 has 12 amino acids.